The present entry profiles one TCR beta chain with its context. Its target is unknown. Unmatched junction bases numbered 4, after V lost 1 base and J lost 5 bases. The CDR3 is 15 amino acids. Germline CDR1 MNHNS, CDR2 SASEGT. The sample originates from a study of graft-versus-host responses after intestinal transplantation. Background on the study: Multivisceral, liver-intestinal, or isolated intestinal transplants were performed in recipients. The recipients all started with anti-thymocyte globulin induction and then took tacrolimus and steroids for 3 to 4 years.

The protocol was immunoSEQ multiplex PCR, while the TCRdb copy is restricted to in-frame clones and leaves out a portion. This table holds about 71,000 clones, 90% found once. The specimen was unstimulated CD8+ T cells sorted from spleen or lymph node cells, collected before intestinal transplant. V gene TRBV6-1 combines with J gene TRBJ1-5; TRBD1 matches at 8 bases. The receptor's source is a human donor who received an intestinal transplant. In DNA, the CDR3 is TGTGCCAGCAGTGAAGTTGGGACAGGAGATCAGCCCCAGCATTTT. Amino acids: CASSEVGTGDQPQHF.